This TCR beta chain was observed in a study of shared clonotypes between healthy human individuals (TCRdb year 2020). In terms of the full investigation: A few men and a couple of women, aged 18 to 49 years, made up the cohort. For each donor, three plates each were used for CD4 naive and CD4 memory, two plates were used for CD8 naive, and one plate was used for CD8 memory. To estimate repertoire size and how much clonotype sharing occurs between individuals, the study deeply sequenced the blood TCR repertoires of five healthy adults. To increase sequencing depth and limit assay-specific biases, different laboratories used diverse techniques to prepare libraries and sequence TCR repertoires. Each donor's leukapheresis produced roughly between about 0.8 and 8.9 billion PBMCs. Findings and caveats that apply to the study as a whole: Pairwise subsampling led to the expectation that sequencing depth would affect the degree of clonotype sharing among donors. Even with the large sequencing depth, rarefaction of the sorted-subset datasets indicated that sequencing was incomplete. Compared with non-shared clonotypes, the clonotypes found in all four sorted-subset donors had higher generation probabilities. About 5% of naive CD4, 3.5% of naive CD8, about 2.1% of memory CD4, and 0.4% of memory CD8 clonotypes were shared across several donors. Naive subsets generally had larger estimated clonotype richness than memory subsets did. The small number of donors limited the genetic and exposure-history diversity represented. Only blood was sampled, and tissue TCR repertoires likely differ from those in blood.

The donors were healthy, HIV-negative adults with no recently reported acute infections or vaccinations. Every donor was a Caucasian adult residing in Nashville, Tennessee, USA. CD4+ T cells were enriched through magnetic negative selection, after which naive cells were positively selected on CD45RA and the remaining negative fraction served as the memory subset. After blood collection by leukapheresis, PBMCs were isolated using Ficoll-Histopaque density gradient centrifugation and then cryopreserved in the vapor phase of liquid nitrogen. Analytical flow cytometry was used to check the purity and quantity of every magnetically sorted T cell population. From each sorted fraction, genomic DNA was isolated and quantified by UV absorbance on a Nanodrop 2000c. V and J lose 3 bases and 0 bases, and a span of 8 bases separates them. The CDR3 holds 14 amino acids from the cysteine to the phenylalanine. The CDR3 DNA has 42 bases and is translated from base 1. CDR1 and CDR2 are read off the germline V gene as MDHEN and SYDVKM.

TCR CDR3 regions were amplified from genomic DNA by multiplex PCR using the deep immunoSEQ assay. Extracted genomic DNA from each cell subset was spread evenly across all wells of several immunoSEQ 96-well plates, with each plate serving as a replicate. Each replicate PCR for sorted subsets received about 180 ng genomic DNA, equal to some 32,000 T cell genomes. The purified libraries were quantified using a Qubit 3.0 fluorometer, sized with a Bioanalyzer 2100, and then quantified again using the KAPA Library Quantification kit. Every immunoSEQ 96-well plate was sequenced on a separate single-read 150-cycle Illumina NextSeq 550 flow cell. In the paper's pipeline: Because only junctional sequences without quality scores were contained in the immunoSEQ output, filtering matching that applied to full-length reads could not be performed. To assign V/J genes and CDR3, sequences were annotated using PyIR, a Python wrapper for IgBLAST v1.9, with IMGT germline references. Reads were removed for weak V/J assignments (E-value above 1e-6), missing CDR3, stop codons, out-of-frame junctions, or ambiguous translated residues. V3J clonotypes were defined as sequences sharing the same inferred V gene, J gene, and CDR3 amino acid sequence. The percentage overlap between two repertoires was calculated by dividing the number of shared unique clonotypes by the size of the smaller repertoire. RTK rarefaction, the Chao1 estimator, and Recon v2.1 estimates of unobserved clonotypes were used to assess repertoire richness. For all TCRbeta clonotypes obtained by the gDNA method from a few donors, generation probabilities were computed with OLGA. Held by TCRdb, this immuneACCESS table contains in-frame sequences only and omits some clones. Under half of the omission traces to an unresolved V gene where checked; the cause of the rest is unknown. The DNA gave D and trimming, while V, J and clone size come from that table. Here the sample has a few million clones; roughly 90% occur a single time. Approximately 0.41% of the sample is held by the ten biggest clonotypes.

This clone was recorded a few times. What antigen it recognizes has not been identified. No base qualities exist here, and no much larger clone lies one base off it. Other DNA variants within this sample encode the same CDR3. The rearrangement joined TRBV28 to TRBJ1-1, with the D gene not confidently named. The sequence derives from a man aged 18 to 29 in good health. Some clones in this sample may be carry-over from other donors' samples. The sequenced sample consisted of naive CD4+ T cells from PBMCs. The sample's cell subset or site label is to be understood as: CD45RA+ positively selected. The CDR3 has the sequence CASSLVQMNTEAFF. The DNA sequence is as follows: TGTGCCAGCAGTTTGGTACAGATGAACACTGAAGCTTTCTTT.